These 5 T cell receptor beta chains came from one sample sequenced in a study of CD8 T cells in ankylosing spondylitis. TCRdb re-called the 5' RACE reads through MiXCR, storing one row per CDR3 protein. The table has about 130,000 distinct CDR3 sequences, around 9.3% seen once; the top ten hold approximately 3.4%. Material: blood, either unsorted or a sorted T cell fraction (not recorded which). The receptors come from a male donor with ankylosing spondylitis or in good health (not recorded which).

The rearrangement links TRBV12-3 or TRBV12-4 to TRBJ2-2; TRBD1 aligns across 7 bases. With V trimmed by 4 bases and J by 4 bases, 6 bases remained unmatched. The CDR3 sequence is 15 residues long. CDR3 region: CASSSDRAATGELFF. The DNA for the CDR3 is TGTGCCAGCAGTTCCGACAGGGCCGCCACCGGGGAGCTGTTTTTT.

This clonotype was observed at least ten times. The CDR3 protein is CASSPRLGTDTQYF. The CDR3 DNA reads TGTGCCAGCAGCCCGAGACTAGGCACAGATACGCAGTATTTT. The chain has TRBV7-2 and TRBJ2-3, with D possibly being TRBD2 (6 bases). Looked up from germline, CDR1 is SGHTA and CDR2 is FQGNSA. Trimming removed 5 bases from V and 1 base from J, with 10 bases in between. This CDR3 has 14 amino acids.

This clonotype appeared many times. This rearrangement joins TRBV29-1 to TRBJ2-3; no reliable D call. CDR1 is SQVTM, CDR2 ANQGSEA, per germline. There are 13 residues in the CDR3. V lost 8 bases and J 0 bases, leaving 12 bases between the germline ends. CDR3 in DNA: TGCAGCCCAATAGACCTAAGCACAGATACGCAGTATTTT. It translates to CSPIDLSTDTQYF.

This clonotype was found a few times. This chain links TRBV20-1 with TRBJ1-6; D uncertain. The CDR3 runs to 13 residues. V lost 4 bases and J 8 bases, leaving 12 bases between the germline ends. Per germline, CDR1 DFQATT and CDR2 SNEGSKA (reference sequence). The CDR3 DNA sequence: TGCAGTGCTATGAAACTTGCGGATTCACCCCTCCACTTT. This translates into CSAMKLADSPLHF.

This clonotype was observed many times. DNA for the CDR3: TGCGCCAGCAGCCAAGATGATAGGTACCAAGAGACCCAGTACTTC. Translating it yields CASSQDDRYQETQYF. The chain uses TRBV4-1 and TRBJ2-5; D remains ambiguous. The length of the CDR3 is 15 residues. Germline CDR1 and CDR2: MGHRA and YSYEKL. Trimming pared 0 bases from V and 0 bases from J, leaving 8 bases between.